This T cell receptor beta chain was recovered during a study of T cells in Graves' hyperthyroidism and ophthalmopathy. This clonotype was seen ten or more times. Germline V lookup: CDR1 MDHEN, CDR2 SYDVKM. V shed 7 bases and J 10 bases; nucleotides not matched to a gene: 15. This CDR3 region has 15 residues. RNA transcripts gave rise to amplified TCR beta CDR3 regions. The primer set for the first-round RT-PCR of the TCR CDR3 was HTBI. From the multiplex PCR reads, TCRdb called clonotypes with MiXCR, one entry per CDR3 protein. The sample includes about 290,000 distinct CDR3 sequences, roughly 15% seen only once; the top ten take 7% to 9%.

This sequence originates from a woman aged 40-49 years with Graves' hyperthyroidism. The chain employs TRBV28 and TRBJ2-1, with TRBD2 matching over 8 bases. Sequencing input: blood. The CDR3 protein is CASTLTGGGLREQFF. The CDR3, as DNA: TGTGCCAGCACTCTTACGGGGGGGGGACTGAGGGAGCAGTTCTTC.